The rows below give T cell receptor beta chains drawn from one sample of a study of T cell changes during pregnancy in multiple sclerosis. Clones were sequenced by immunoSEQ multiplex PCR, and TCRdb holds only the in-frame ones, with some missing. The data contain about 80,000 clones, 85% to 95% of them seen just once; the ten biggest clones take up about 2.3%. The source material was peripheral blood, sampled in the third trimester of pregnancy. Receptor source: a female donor with multiple sclerosis, enrolled in a pregnancy study. Both conserved end residues are part of each CDR3. D genes are given only for firm matches. The size entry is marked missing in some rows and otherwise reads once, few, many or a size class.

TRBJ2-1	16	TRBV7-6	TRBD1	NA	TGTGCCAGCAGCTTAACCCCGGGACAGGTCTACAATGAGCAGTTCTTC	CASSLTPGQVYNEQFF
TRBJ1-1	13	TRBV5-8	NA	NA	TGTGCCAGCAGTACAGGATTGGGGACTGAAGCTTTCTTT	CASSTGLGTEAFF
TRBJ1-5	18	TRBV7-8	NA	once	TGTGCCAGCAGCTTATTAATTAGCGGGGGCGTTAGCAATCAGCCCCAGCATTTT	CASSLLISGGVSNQPQHF
TRBJ2-3	16	TRBV7-3	TRBD2	NA	TGTGCCAGCAGCCAACGGGGGGGCGGGGGCACAGATACGCAGTATTTT	CASSQRGGGGTDTQYF
TRBJ1-1	15	TRBV7-9	NA	NA	TGTGCCAGCAGCCAGGGGCCGGGACGAGGAACTGAAGCTTTCTTT	CASSQGPGRGTEAFF
TRBJ2-7	15	TRBV7-9	TRBD1	NA	TGTGCCAGCAGCTTAGCCGGGACAGGGATATACGAGCAGTACTTC	CASSLAGTGIYEQYF
TRBJ1-2	15	TRBV6-5	NA	NA	TGTGCCAGCACCAAGTATTGGGGGGAATCGAATGGCTACACCTTC	CASTKYWGESNGYTF
TRBJ2-3	15	TRBV19	TRBD2	NA	TGTGCCAGTAGTCCCGGACTAGCGGGCACAGATACGCAGTATTTT	CASSPGLAGTDTQYF
TRBJ1-1	15	TRBV5-1	NA	NA	TGCGCCAGCAGCGCCCCTCGGGGGAGGAACACTGAAGCTTTCTTT	CASSAPRGRNTEAFF
TRBJ2-7	13	TRBV10-2	TRBD1	NA	TGCGCCACCAACCGGGACAGGGACCACGAGCAGTACTTC	CATNRDRDHEQYF
TRBJ1-2	13	TRBV7-8	NA	NA	TGTGCCAGCAGCCCGGACTCGGGCTATGGCTACACCTTC	CASSPDSGYGYTF
TRBJ2-5	15	TRBV7-8	TRBD2	NA	TGTGCCAGCAGCATGCTAGCGGGGGGACAAGAGACCCAGTACTTC	CASSMLAGGQETQYF
TRBJ2-1	15	TRBV15	TRBD2	NA	TGTGCCACCAGCAGAGTCCTAGCGGGGGGCGGAGAGCAGTTCTTC	CATSRVLAGGGEQFF
TRBJ1-1	12	TRBV5-1	NA	NA	TGCGCCAGCAGCTCAGGCGTTGCTGAAGCTTTCTTT	CASSSGVAEAFF
TRBJ1-2	13	TRBV11-1	NA	NA	TGTGCCAGCAGCTTAGGAGGGAAGGATGGCTACACCTTC	CASSLGGKDGYTF
TRBJ1-6	14	TRBV6-4	NA	medium-sized	TGTGCCAGCAGTGAATCAGGGGAAGGGTCACCCCTCCACTTT	CASSESGEGSPLHF
TRBJ2-7	15	TRBV7-8	TRBD1	NA	TGTGCCAGCAGCCCCCACCGGGACAGCTCCTACGAGCAGTACTTC	CASSPHRDSSYEQYF
TRBJ1-2	14	TRBV5-4	NA	NA	TGTGCCCCCCTTTCCGGGAGCCAGATCGGTGGCTACACCTTC	CAPLSGSQIGGYTF
TRBJ2-1	12	TRBV6-6	TRBD1	NA	TGTGCCAGCAGTTACTCGATTGGGACAGAACTCTTC	CASSYSIGTELF
TRBJ2-5	14	TRBV9	TRBD2	NA	TGTGCCAGCAGCGGCGGGGGGGCCTGGGAGACCCAGTACTTC	CASSGGGAWETQYF
TRBJ2-7	15	TRBV18	NA	NA	TGTGCCAGCTCACAAAGCGATGGAGGACTTCACGAGCAGTACTTC	CASSQSDGGLHEQYF
TRBJ1-1	13	TRBV6-6	NA	NA	TGTGCCAGCAGCCCGACAGGTGGCTATGAAGCTTTCTTT	CASSPTGGYEAFF
TRBJ1-1	13	TRBV7-9	NA	NA	TGTGCCAGCAGCCTCGGTGCGAACACTGAAGCTTTCTTT	CASSLGANTEAFF
TRBJ1-6	16	TRBV6-5	NA	NA	TGTGCCAGCAGTTACAAGAGTAGGGGCCTGTGGTCACCCCTCCACTTT	CASSYKSRGLWSPLHF
TRBJ1-1	14	TRBV6-5	TRBD1	NA	TGTGCCAGCAGTCGGACAGGGGGCGAACATCAGGCTTTCTTT	CASSRTGGEHQAFF
TRBJ2-2	15	TRBV27	TRBD1	NA	TGTGCCAGCAGAACTCACAGGGGACAAACCGGGGAGCTGTTTTTT	CASRTHRGQTGELFF
TRBJ2-3	14	TRBV7-9	NA	NA	TGTGCCAGCAGCACGACAGGAATGTCAGATACGCAGTATTTT	CASSTTGMSDTQYF
TRBJ2-2	16	TRBV13	TRBD2	NA	TGTGCCAGCAGCCTACTAGCGGGGGGGCAAGGCGGGGAGCTGTTTTTT	CASSLLAGGQGGELFF
TRBJ1-5	13	TRBV19	TRBD1	NA	TGTGCCAGTAGTGGACAGGGAGTACAGCCCCAGCATTTT	CASSGQGVQPQHF
TRBJ1-3	15	TRBV6-1	TRBD1	NA	TGTGCCAGCTATCGGACAGGCCGCTCTGGAAACACCATATATTTT	CASYRTGRSGNTIYF
TRBJ2-5	13	TRBV2	NA	NA	TGTGCCCGTACTGGGGCAGCCCAAGAGACCCAGTACTTC	CARTGAAQETQYF
TRBJ2-1	15	TRBV10-3	NA	NA	TGTGCCATCAGCCCTTGGCGGAGCTCCTACAATGAGCAGTTCTTC	CAISPWRSSYNEQFF
TRBJ1-2	16	TRBV13	TRBD1	NA	TGTGCCAGCAGTCCGGGGACAGGCGGCCTAATCTATGGCTACACCTTC	CASSPGTGGLIYGYTF
TRBJ1-1	15	TRBV10-3	NA	NA	TGTGCCATCAGTGGGACGCAGGGCGGGAACACTGAAGCTTTCTTT	CAISGTQGGNTEAFF
TRBJ2-1	17	TRBV9	TRBD1	once	TGTGCCAGCAGCGAGCCCCTGCAGGGGGATGGCCACAATGAGCAGTTCTTC	CASSEPLQGDGHNEQFF
TRBJ1-2	16	TRBV4-1	TRBD1	NA	TGCGCCAGCAGCCAAGAGAGGACAGGCCGACATGGTGGCTACACCTTC	CASSQERTGRHGGYTF
TRBJ2-1	16	TRBV7-9	NA	NA	TGTGCCAGCAGCTTAGATTGGGGGCGCTCCTACAATGAGCAGTTCTTC	CASSLDWGRSYNEQFF
TRBJ1-1	15	TRBV7-6	TRBD1	NA	TGTGCCAGCGCCCAGACAGGGGGCGATTACACTGAAGCTTTCTTT	CASAQTGGDYTEAFF
TRBJ2-1	17	TRBV7-3	TRBD2	once	TGTGCCAGCAGCTTAATCCCTACTAGCGGGGGGGCTGGTGAGCAGTTCTTC	CASSLIPTSGGAGEQFF
TRBJ1-6	15	TRBV15	TRBD1	NA	TGTGCCACCAGCAGTAACAGGGGGCCGGATTCACCCCTCCACTTT	CATSSNRGPDSPLHF
TRBJ1-1	16	TRBV7-2	TRBD1	NA	TGTGCCAGCAGCTCGATAAGGGGGACAGGCAACACTGAAGCTTTCTTT	CASSSIRGTGNTEAFF
TRBJ2-3	12	TRBV9	NA	once	TGTGCCAGCATGGGGGACACCAATACGCAGTATTTT	CASMGDTNTQYF
TRBJ1-1	15	TRBV11-2	NA	NA	TGTGCCAGCAGCTTTGGCGGGGGAATCAACACTGAAGCTTTCTTT	CASSFGGGINTEAFF
TRBJ1-4	16	TRBV2	NA	NA	TGTGCCAGCAGTGAAGGATTTTACGGAACTAATGAAAAACTGTTTTTT	CASSEGFYGTNEKLFF
TRBJ2-7	15	TRBV4-1	TRBD1	NA	TGCGCCAGCAGCCAAACCGGGACAGGGCCATCGAAGAAGTACTTC	CASSQTGTGPSKKYF
TRBJ1-6	14	TRBV14	NA	NA	TGTGCCAGCAGCCAAGTTACAGGGAATTCACCCCTCCACTTT	CASSQVTGNSPLHF
TRBJ2-5	13	TRBV9	TRBD2	NA	TGTGCCAGCAGAGGCACTAGCGGGGAGACCCAGTACTTC	CASRGTSGETQYF
TRBJ2-4	14	TRBV9	TRBD1	NA	TGTGCCAGCAGCGTGGGACAGGGGAGGGACATTCAGTACTTC	CASSVGQGRDIQYF
TRBJ2-5	13	TRBV28	NA	once	TGTGCCAGCAGTTTATCTGGTGGGGCCCCCCAGTACTTC	CASSLSGGAPQYF
TRBJ2-7	15	TRBV25-1	NA	few	TGTGCCAGCAGTGAACATTCGACAGCCGTCTACGAGCAGTACTTC	CASSEHSTAVYEQYF
TRBJ2-7	11	TRBV9	NA	NA	TGTGCCAGCAGCGCAGACAGGGAGCAGTACTTC	CASSADREQYF
TRBJ1-2	15	TRBV5-4	TRBD1	NA	TGTGCCAGCAGCTTACCCGGACAGGGAGCCTATGGCTACACCTTC	CASSLPGQGAYGYTF
TRBJ2-2	14	TRBV27	TRBD1	NA	TGTGCCAGCATGGGACAGGGAAGGACCGGGGAGCTGTTTTTT	CASMGQGRTGELFF
TRBJ2-6	15	TRBV5-6	NA	NA	TGTGCCAGCAGCTTGTATGGAGCAGGGGCCAACGTCCTGACTTTC	CASSLYGAGANVLTF
TRBJ2-2	13	TRBV4-1	NA	NA	TGCGCCAGCAGCTACGGGGAAGGCGGGGAGCTGTTTTTT	CASSYGEGGELFF
TRBJ1-1	14	TRBV2	NA	few	TGTGCCAGCAGTGAAGAGACTCTGAACACTGAAGCTTTCTTT	CASSEETLNTEAFF
TRBJ1-5	15	TRBV2	NA	NA	TGTGCCAGCAGTGAAGATCGGGGTTATAATCAGCCCCAGCATTTT	CASSEDRGYNQPQHF
TRBJ2-1	16	TRBV19	TRBD2	NA	TGTGCCAGTAGTGGCGGGGGGGTGAGCTCCTACAATGAGCAGTTCTTC	CASSGGGVSSYNEQFF
TRBJ1-1	14	TRBV9	TRBD1	NA	TGTGCCAGCAGCGTAGTGGACAGGGGCACTGAAGCTTTCTTT	CASSVVDRGTEAFF
TRBJ1-5	13	TRBV19	TRBD1	once	TGTGCCAGTAGTTGGACAGGGAATCAGCCCCAGCATTTT	CASSWTGNQPQHF